These T cell receptor beta chains were read from a single sample in a study of identical twins. One entry per CDR3 protein results from TCRdb running MiXCR on the 5' RACE reads. The top ten clones hold about a tenth of a sample with about 240,000 distinct CDR3 sequences, about 10% of them seen once. The sample consisted of memory T cells sorted from blood. The receptors were gathered from a man between 45 and 60 years old in good health. The CDR3 runs from the conserved cysteine through the conserved F or W. A D gene is named only where the DNA matches it firmly. Some rows have no size entry. The others give once, few or many, or a class for an expanded clone.

j_gene: TRBJ2-5; abundance: few; v_gene: TRBV7-2; d_gene: -; CDR3aa: CASSPYGPRRKTQYF; CDR3nt: TGTGCCAGCAGCCCCTATGGTCCGCGCAGAAAGACCCAGTACTTC
j_gene: TRBJ2-5; abundance: few; v_gene: TRBV11-2; d_gene: TRBD2; CDR3aa: CASSPRTSVYQETQYF; CDR3nt: TGTGCCAGCAGCCCCCGGACTAGCGTGTACCAAGAGACCCAGTACTTC
j_gene: TRBJ1-1; abundance: -; v_gene: TRBV4-1; d_gene: -; CDR3aa: CASSQTTVANTEAFF; CDR3nt: TGCGCCAGCAGCCAGACGACAGTCGCGAACACTGAAGCTTTCTTT
j_gene: TRBJ2-7; abundance: many; v_gene: TRBV6-2/TRBV6-3; d_gene: -; CDR3aa: CASSYLPRGEQYF; CDR3nt: TGTGCCAGCAGTTACTTACCCAGGGGCGAGCAGTACTTC
j_gene: TRBJ2-7; abundance: once; v_gene: TRBV3-1; d_gene: -; CDR3aa: CASSQVFSYEQYF; CDR3nt: TGTGCCAGCAGCCAGGTATTTTCCTACGAGCAGTACTTC
j_gene: TRBJ2-7; abundance: -; v_gene: TRBV7-2; d_gene: -; CDR3aa: CASSPMAASSYEQYF; CDR3nt: TGTGCCAGCAGCCCAATGGCAGCTAGCTCCTACGAGCAGTACTTC
j_gene: TRBJ1-4; abundance: many; v_gene: TRBV28; d_gene: -; CDR3aa: CASAGGPYNEKLFF; CDR3nt: TGTGCCAGCGCCGGGGGTCCCTATAATGAAAAACTGTTTTTT
j_gene: TRBJ1-2; abundance: -; v_gene: TRBV25-1; d_gene: -; CDR3aa: CASSELGWDYGYTF; CDR3nt: TGTGCCAGCAGTGAATTGGGGTGGGACTATGGCTACACCTTC
j_gene: TRBJ1-6; abundance: -; v_gene: TRBV28; d_gene: -; CDR3aa: CASSLLATNSPLHF; CDR3nt: TGTGCCAGCAGTTTATTGGCCACTAATTCACCCCTCCACTTT
j_gene: TRBJ1-1; abundance: many; v_gene: TRBV20-1; d_gene: -; CDR3aa: CSADGSRVDTEAFF; CDR3nt: TGCAGTGCCGACGGATCAAGGGTGGACACTGAAGCTTTCTTT
j_gene: TRBJ1-4; abundance: few; v_gene: TRBV30; d_gene: TRBD1; CDR3aa: CASNRDRNEKLFF; CDR3nt: TGTGCCTCCAACAGGGACAGGAATGAAAAACTGTTTTTT
j_gene: TRBJ2-7; abundance: many; v_gene: TRBV20-1; d_gene: -; CDR3aa: CSATGSSYEQYF; CDR3nt: TGCAGTGCTACCGGCAGTTCCTACGAGCAGTACTTC
j_gene: TRBJ2-1; abundance: many; v_gene: TRBV29-1; d_gene: TRBD2; CDR3aa: CSVDERGHNEQFF; CDR3nt: TGCAGCGTTGATGAGCGGGGTCACAATGAGCAGTTCTTC
j_gene: TRBJ2-7; abundance: -; v_gene: TRBV6-5; d_gene: -; CDR3aa: CASSYWGNSLGEQYF; CDR3nt: TGTGCCAGCAGTTACTGGGGGAATTCACTCGGCGAGCAGTACTTC
j_gene: TRBJ1-1; abundance: many; v_gene: TRBV7-8; d_gene: -; CDR3aa: CASSPRGGGMGTEAFF; CDR3nt: TGTGCCAGCAGCCCGAGGGGGGGGGGAATGGGAACTGAAGCTTTCTTT
j_gene: TRBJ2-5; abundance: -; v_gene: TRBV6-2/TRBV6-3; d_gene: -; CDR3aa: CASSYELGILGGFQETQYF; CDR3nt: TGTGCCAGCAGTTACGAACTAGGGATACTTGGGGGCTTCCAAGAGACCCAGTACTTC
j_gene: TRBJ2-7; abundance: -; v_gene: TRBV4-2; d_gene: -; CDR3aa: CASSQDPGLGQYF; CDR3nt: TGTGCCAGCAGCCAAGATCCAGGGTTGGGGCAGTACTTC
j_gene: TRBJ2-1; abundance: -; v_gene: TRBV11-2; d_gene: TRBD1; CDR3aa: CASSPARTGRNEQFF; CDR3nt: TGTGCCAGCAGCCCCGCCCGGACAGGGCGCAATGAGCAGTTCTTC
j_gene: TRBJ2-7; abundance: few; v_gene: TRBV9; d_gene: TRBD2; CDR3aa: CASSSSGSGAYEQYF; CDR3nt: TGTGCCAGCAGCTCTAGCGGGAGCGGGGCCTACGAGCAGTACTTC
j_gene: TRBJ1-5; abundance: many; v_gene: TRBV6-1; d_gene: -; CDR3aa: CASRLDGTNQPQHF; CDR3nt: TGTGCCAGCAGGTTGGACGGTACCAATCAGCCCCAGCATTTT
j_gene: TRBJ1-2; abundance: many; v_gene: TRBV4-3; d_gene: TRBD1; CDR3aa: CASSRMGMTGTASNYGYTF; CDR3nt: TGCGCCAGCAGCCGGATGGGAATGACCGGGACAGCATCTAACTATGGCTACACCTTC
j_gene: TRBJ1-1; abundance: few; v_gene: TRBV7-2; d_gene: -; CDR3aa: CASRLRGTGNTEAFF; CDR3nt: TGTGCCAGCAGACTTAGGGGTACCGGAAACACTGAAGCTTTCTTT
j_gene: TRBJ1-5; abundance: many; v_gene: TRBV29-1; d_gene: -; CDR3aa: CSVQTANQPQHF; CDR3nt: TGCAGCGTCCAAACAGCTAATCAGCCCCAGCATTTT
j_gene: TRBJ2-2; abundance: -; v_gene: TRBV4-3; d_gene: -; CDR3aa: CASSQLQDPAGELFF; CDR3nt: TGCGCCAGCAGCCAACTTCAAGATCCGGCCGGGGAGCTGTTTTTT
j_gene: TRBJ2-7; abundance: few; v_gene: TRBV6-5; d_gene: -; CDR3aa: CASSYSGTTYEQYF; CDR3nt: TGTGCCAGCAGTTACTCCGGGACGACCTACGAGCAGTACTTC
j_gene: TRBJ2-4; abundance: many; v_gene: TRBV20-1; d_gene: -; CDR3aa: CSALRLKNIQYF; CDR3nt: TGCAGTGCTCTGCGACTGAAAAACATTCAGTACTTC
j_gene: TRBJ1-2; abundance: -; v_gene: TRBV4-1; d_gene: -; CDR3aa: CASSQDPTGTDYYGYTF; CDR3nt: TGCGCCAGCAGCCAAGACCCTACAGGGACCGATTACTATGGCTACACCTTC
j_gene: TRBJ2-4; abundance: -; v_gene: TRBV28; d_gene: TRBD2; CDR3aa: CASSPAGTHGGNIQYF; CDR3nt: TGTGCCAGCAGTCCGGCCGGGACCCACGGGGGGAACATTCAGTACTTC
j_gene: TRBJ1-2; abundance: many; v_gene: TRBV5-1; d_gene: TRBD1; CDR3aa: CASSLATGNGYTF; CDR3nt: TGCGCCAGCAGCTTGGCGACAGGGAATGGCTACACCTTC
j_gene: TRBJ1-1; abundance: -; v_gene: TRBV18; d_gene: -; CDR3aa: CASSRQWGTEAFF; CDR3nt: TGTGCCAGCTCTCGACAGTGGGGTACTGAAGCTTTCTTT
j_gene: TRBJ1-1; abundance: -; v_gene: TRBV3-1; d_gene: -; CDR3aa: CASSQSYRAEAFF; CDR3nt: TGTGCCAGCAGCCAAAGTTACCGTGCTGAAGCTTTCTTT
j_gene: TRBJ2-4; abundance: many; v_gene: TRBV11-2; d_gene: -; CDR3aa: CASSSRAGLDLAKNIQYF; CDR3nt: TGTGCCAGCAGCTCCCGGGCGGGGCTGGATCTAGCCAAAAACATTCAGTACTTC
j_gene: TRBJ1-1; abundance: many; v_gene: TRBV5-1; d_gene: -; CDR3aa: CASSSVTGRLGTEAFF; CDR3nt: TGCGCCAGCAGCTCCGTCACGGGCCGCCTGGGGACTGAAGCTTTCTTT
j_gene: TRBJ1-1; abundance: -; v_gene: TRBV19; d_gene: -; CDR3aa: CASSTSLGSKNTEAFF; CDR3nt: TGTGCCAGTAGTACCTCCCTCGGCTCGAAGAACACTGAAGCTTTCTTT
j_gene: TRBJ1-4; abundance: many; v_gene: TRBV30; d_gene: -; CDR3aa: CAWRIPVGNEKLFF; CDR3nt: TGTGCCTGGAGGATCCCCGTGGGCAATGAAAAACTGTTTTTT
j_gene: TRBJ2-1; abundance: -; v_gene: TRBV14; d_gene: -; CDR3aa: CASSPLLSADYNEQFF; CDR3nt: TGTGCCAGCAGTCCCCTATTATCGGCGGATTACAATGAGCAGTTCTTC
j_gene: TRBJ2-7; abundance: -; v_gene: TRBV28; d_gene: -; CDR3aa: CASSFFGETYEQYF; CDR3nt: TGTGCCAGCAGTTTTTTCGGGGAAACCTACGAGCAGTACTTC
j_gene: TRBJ2-1; abundance: many; v_gene: TRBV6-5; d_gene: TRBD1; CDR3aa: CASSYRGLDNEQFF; CDR3nt: TGTGCCAGCAGTTACAGGGGGCTGGACAATGAGCAGTTCTTC
j_gene: TRBJ2-3; abundance: -; v_gene: TRBV5-1; d_gene: TRBD2; CDR3aa: CASSLALAGGSTDTQYF; CDR3nt: TGCGCCAGCAGCTTGGCGCTAGCGGGGGGTAGCACAGATACGCAGTATTTT
j_gene: TRBJ2-3; abundance: few; v_gene: TRBV7-8; d_gene: TRBD2; CDR3aa: CASSLLAENTDTQYF; CDR3nt: TGTGCCAGCAGCTTACTAGCGGAGAACACAGATACGCAGTATTTT
j_gene: TRBJ1-5; abundance: -; v_gene: TRBV2; d_gene: -; CDR3aa: CASKVGGLNQPQHF; CDR3nt: TGTGCCAGCAAAGTCGGGGGCCTCAATCAGCCCCAGCATTTT
j_gene: TRBJ2-3; abundance: -; v_gene: TRBV10-3; d_gene: TRBD1; CDR3aa: CATRTGGTDTRYF; CDR3nt: TGTGCCACTCGGACAGGGGGCACAGATACGCGGTATTTT
j_gene: TRBJ2-1; abundance: many; v_gene: TRBV20-1; d_gene: -; CDR3aa: CSAIHNEQFF; CDR3nt: TGCAGTGCTATTCACAATGAGCAGTTCTTC
j_gene: TRBJ2-3; abundance: -; v_gene: TRBV7-9; d_gene: -; CDR3aa: CASTLGTTDTQYF; CDR3nt: TGTGCCAGCACCTTGGGAACCACAGATACGCAGTATTTT
j_gene: TRBJ2-5; abundance: many; v_gene: TRBV12-3/TRBV12-4; d_gene: TRBD1; CDR3aa: CASSPTGVRETQYF; CDR3nt: TGTGCCAGCAGCCCAACAGGGGTCCGGGAGACCCAGTACTTC
j_gene: TRBJ2-7; abundance: few; v_gene: TRBV7-9; d_gene: -; CDR3aa: CASSLGLGHEQYF; CDR3nt: TGTGCCAGCAGCTTAGGTCTAGGCCACGAGCAGTACTTC
j_gene: TRBJ2-7; abundance: few; v_gene: TRBV6-5; d_gene: -; CDR3aa: CASSNFYEQYF; CDR3nt: TGTGCCAGCTCAAACTTCTACGAGCAGTACTTC
j_gene: TRBJ2-4; abundance: few; v_gene: TRBV5-1; d_gene: TRBD1; CDR3aa: CAPLSERQGMAKNIQYF; CDR3nt: TGCGCCCCTCTGTCGGAGAGACAGGGAATGGCCAAAAACATTCAGTACTTC
j_gene: TRBJ2-7; abundance: few; v_gene: TRBV5-1; d_gene: TRBD1; CDR3aa: CASGGQVLGEQYF; CDR3nt: TGCGCCAGCGGGGGACAGGTCCTGGGCGAGCAGTACTTC
j_gene: TRBJ2-1; abundance: many; v_gene: TRBV5-6; d_gene: TRBD2; CDR3aa: CASSLYLRGGEREQFF; CDR3nt: TGTGCCAGCAGCTTGTATCTGCGGGGGGGCGAACGTGAGCAGTTCTTC
j_gene: TRBJ2-1; abundance: few; v_gene: TRBV18; d_gene: TRBD2; CDR3aa: CASSPPGLGSNEQFF; CDR3nt: TGTGCCAGCTCACCTCCGGGACTAGGATCCAATGAGCAGTTCTTC
j_gene: TRBJ2-3; abundance: few; v_gene: TRBV5-1; d_gene: -; CDR3aa: CASSPGDSTDTQYF; CDR3nt: TGCGCCAGCAGCCCAGGGGACAGCACAGATACGCAGTATTTT
j_gene: TRBJ1-2; abundance: many; v_gene: TRBV5-1; d_gene: TRBD1; CDR3aa: CASSPGGTGSYRANYGYTF; CDR3nt: TGCGCCAGCAGCCCGGGAGGGACAGGGAGTTATCGAGCTAACTATGGCTACACCTTC
j_gene: TRBJ2-1; abundance: many; v_gene: TRBV6-2/TRBV6-3; d_gene: TRBD1; CDR3aa: CATTDRVEDEQFF; CDR3nt: TGTGCCACAACCGACAGGGTAGAAGATGAGCAGTTCTTC
j_gene: TRBJ1-4; abundance: -; v_gene: TRBV6-5; d_gene: -; CDR3aa: CASSLFGPVNEKLFF; CDR3nt: TGTGCCAGCAGTTTGTTTGGGCCGGTGAATGAAAAACTGTTTTTT
j_gene: TRBJ2-3; abundance: -; v_gene: TRBV7-2; d_gene: TRBD2; CDR3aa: CASSLVPAGGSTDTQYF; CDR3nt: TGTGCCAGCAGCTTAGTCCCAGCGGGGGGGAGCACAGATACGCAGTATTTT
j_gene: TRBJ2-7; abundance: many; v_gene: TRBV7-9; d_gene: TRBD1; CDR3aa: CASRSTGTDSYEQYF; CDR3nt: TGTGCCAGCAGGTCCACCGGGACAGACTCCTACGAGCAGTACTTC
j_gene: TRBJ2-1; abundance: many; v_gene: TRBV4-3; d_gene: -; CDR3aa: CASSQDPGGGGYYNEQFF; CDR3nt: TGCGCCAGCAGCCAAGATCCAGGCGGCGGGGGCTACTACAATGAGCAGTTCTTC